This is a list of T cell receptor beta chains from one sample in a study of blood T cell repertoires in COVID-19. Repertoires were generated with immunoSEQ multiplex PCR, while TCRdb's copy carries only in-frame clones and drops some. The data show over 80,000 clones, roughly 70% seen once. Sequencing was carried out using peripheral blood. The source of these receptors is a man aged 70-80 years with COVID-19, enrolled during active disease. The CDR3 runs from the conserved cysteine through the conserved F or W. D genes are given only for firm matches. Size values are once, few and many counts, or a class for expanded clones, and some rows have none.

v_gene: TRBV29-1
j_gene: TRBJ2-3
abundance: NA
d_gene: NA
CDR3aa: CSGEPGDTDTQYF
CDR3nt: TGCAGCGGGGAGCCGGGCGACACAGATACGCAGTATTTT

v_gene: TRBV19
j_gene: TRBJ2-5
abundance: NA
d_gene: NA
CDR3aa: CASSTAGANTLVTQYF
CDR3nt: TGTGCCAGTAGTACCGCGGGGGCGAATACCTTGGTGACCCAGTACTTC

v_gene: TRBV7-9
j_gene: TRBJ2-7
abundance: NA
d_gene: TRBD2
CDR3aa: CASSLGGTPLLEEQYF
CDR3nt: TGTGCCAGCAGCTTGGGGGGGACTCCTCTGCTCGAAGAGCAGTACTTC

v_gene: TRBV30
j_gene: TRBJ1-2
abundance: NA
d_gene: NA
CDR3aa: CAWSLGSYGYTF
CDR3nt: TGTGCCTGGAGTTTGGGCAGCTATGGCTACACCTTC

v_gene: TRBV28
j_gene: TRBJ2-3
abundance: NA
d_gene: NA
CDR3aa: CAYGGSTDTQYF
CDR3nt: TGTGCTTACGGGGGAAGCACAGATACGCAGTATTTT

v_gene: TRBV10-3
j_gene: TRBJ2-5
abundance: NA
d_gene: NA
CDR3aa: CAISETSNPETQYF
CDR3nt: TGTGCCATCAGTGAGACTAGCAACCCAGAGACCCAGTACTTC

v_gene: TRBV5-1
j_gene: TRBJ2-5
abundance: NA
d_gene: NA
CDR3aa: CASKGAGDQETQYF
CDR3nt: TGCGCCAGTAAGGGCGCGGGTGACCAAGAGACCCAGTACTTC

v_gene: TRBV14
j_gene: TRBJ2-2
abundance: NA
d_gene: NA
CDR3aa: CASSGQLVGELFF
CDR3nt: TGTGCCAGCAGCGGGCAGTTGGTCGGGGAGCTGTTTTTT

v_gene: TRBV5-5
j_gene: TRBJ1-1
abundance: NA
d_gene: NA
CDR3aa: CASSLAVVMNTEAFF
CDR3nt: TGTGCCAGCAGCCTTGCGGTAGTCATGAACACTGAAGCTTTCTTT

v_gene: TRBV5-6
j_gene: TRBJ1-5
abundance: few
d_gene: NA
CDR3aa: CASSSLDQPQHF
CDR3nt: TGTGCCAGCAGCTCCTTAGATCAGCCCCAGCATTTT

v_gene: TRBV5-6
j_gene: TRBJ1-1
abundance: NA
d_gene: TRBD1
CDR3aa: CASSKTGRTEAFF
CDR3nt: TGTGCCAGCAGCAAGACAGGGAGGACTGAAGCTTTCTTT

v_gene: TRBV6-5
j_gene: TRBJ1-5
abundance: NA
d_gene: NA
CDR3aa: CASSYGGGLGQPQHF
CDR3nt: TGTGCCAGCAGTTACGGGGGGGGGCTTGGTCAGCCCCAGCATTTT

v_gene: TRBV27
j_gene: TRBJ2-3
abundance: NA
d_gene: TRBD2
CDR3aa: CASSLPGLAGRRDTQYF
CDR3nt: TGTGCCAGCAGTCTACCTGGACTAGCGGGGCGTAGAGATACGCAGTATTTT

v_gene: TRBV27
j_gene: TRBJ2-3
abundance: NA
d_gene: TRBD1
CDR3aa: CASSGWDSHTDTQYF
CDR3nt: TGTGCCAGCAGTGGATGGGACAGCCACACAGATACGCAGTATTTT

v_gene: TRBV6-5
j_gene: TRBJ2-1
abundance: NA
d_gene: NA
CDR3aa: CASSSQGSSYNEQFF
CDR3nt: TGTGCCAGCAGTTCACAGGGAAGCTCCTACAATGAGCAGTTCTTC

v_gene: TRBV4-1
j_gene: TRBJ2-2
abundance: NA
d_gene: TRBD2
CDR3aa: CASSGRTTSGGNTGELFF
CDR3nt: TGCGCCAGCAGCGGCCGGACGACTAGCGGGGGCAACACCGGGGAGCTGTTTTTT

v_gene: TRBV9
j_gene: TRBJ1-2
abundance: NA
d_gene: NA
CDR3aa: CASSPHISNYGYTF
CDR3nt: TGTGCCAGCAGCCCCCACATAAGTAACTATGGCTACACCTTC

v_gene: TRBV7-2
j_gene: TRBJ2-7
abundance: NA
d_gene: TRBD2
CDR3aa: CASTRTSASYEQYF
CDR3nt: TGTGCCAGCACCCGGACTAGCGCATCCTACGAGCAGTACTTC

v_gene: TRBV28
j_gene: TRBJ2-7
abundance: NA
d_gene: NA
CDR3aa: CASSSSTAEQYF
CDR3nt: TGTGCCAGCAGTTCCTCGACAGCCGAGCAGTACTTC

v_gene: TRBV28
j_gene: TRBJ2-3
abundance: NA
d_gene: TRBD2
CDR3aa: CASSRRAGGTDTQYF
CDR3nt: TGTGCCAGCAGTCGTCGGGCGGGAGGGACAGATACGCAGTATTTT

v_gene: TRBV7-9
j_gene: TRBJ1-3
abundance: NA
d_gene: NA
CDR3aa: CASSLAGVYSGNTIYF
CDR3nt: TGTGCCAGCAGCTTAGCCGGGGTTTACTCTGGAAACACCATATATTTT

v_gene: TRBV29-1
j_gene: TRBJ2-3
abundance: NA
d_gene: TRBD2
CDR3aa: CSGARWGLAPYTDTQYF
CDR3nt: TGCAGCGGCGCCCGGTGGGGACTAGCTCCCTACACAGATACGCAGTATTTT

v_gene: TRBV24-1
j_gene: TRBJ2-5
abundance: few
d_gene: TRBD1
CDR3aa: CATSDPKGDREETQYF
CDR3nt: TGTGCCACCAGTGATCCCAAGGGGGACAGGGAAGAGACCCAGTACTTC

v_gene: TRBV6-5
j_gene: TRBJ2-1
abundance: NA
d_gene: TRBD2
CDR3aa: CASSKTSSSYNEQFF
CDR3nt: TGTGCCAGCAGTAAGACTAGCAGCTCCTACAATGAGCAGTTCTTC

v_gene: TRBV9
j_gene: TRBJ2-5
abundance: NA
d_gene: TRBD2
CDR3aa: CASSVGAGGLETQYF
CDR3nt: TGTGCCAGCAGCGTAGGAGCGGGAGGATTAGAGACCCAGTACTTC

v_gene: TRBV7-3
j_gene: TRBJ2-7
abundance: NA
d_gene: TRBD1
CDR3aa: CASSWDRGHEQYF
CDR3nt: TGTGCCAGCAGCTGGGACAGGGGCCACGAGCAGTACTTC

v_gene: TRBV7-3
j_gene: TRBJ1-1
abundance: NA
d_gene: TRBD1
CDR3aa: CASSLPGQGLMNTEAFF
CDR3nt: TGTGCCAGCAGCTTACCGGGACAGGGGTTAATGAACACTGAAGCTTTCTTT

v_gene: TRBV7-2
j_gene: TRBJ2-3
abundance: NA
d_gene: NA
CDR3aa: CASSLALDTQYF
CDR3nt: TGTGCCAGCAGCTTAGCCCTGGATACGCAGTATTTT

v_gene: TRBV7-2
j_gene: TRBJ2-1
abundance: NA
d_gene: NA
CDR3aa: CASSSYSRALAQQFF
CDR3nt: TGTGCCAGCAGCTCCTATAGTAGGGCTCTAGCGCAGCAGTTCTTC

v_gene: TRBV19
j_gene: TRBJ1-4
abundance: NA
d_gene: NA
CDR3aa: CASQGSRKGSNEKLFF
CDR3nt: TGTGCCAGCCAGGGGTCCCGAAAGGGGTCAAATGAAAAACTGTTTTTT

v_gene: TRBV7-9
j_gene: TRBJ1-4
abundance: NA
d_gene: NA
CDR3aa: CASSLASVWGVAEKLFF
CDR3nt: TGTGCCAGCAGCTTAGCATCTGTATGGGGGGTTGCTGAAAAACTGTTTTTT

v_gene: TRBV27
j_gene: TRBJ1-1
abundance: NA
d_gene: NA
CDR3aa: CASSLEGSTEAFF
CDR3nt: TGTGCCAGCAGTTTAGAGGGTTCCACTGAAGCTTTCTTT

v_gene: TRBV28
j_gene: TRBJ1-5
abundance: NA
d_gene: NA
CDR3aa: CASSSPDRWSNQPQHF
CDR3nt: TGTGCCAGCAGTTCCCCCGACAGGTGGAGCAATCAGCCCCAGCATTTT

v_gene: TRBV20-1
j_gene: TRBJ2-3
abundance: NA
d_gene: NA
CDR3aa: CSANDGKTDTQYF
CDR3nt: TGCAGTGCTAATGACGGGAAGACAGATACGCAGTATTTT

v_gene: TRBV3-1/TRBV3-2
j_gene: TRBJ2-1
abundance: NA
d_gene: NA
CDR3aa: CASSQVGDEQFF
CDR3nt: TGTGCCAGCAGCCAAGTAGGGGATGAGCAGTTCTTC

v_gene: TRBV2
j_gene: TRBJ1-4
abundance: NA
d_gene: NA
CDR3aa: CAILGGGHHATNEKLFF
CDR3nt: TGTGCCATCCTAGGGGGTGGACATCATGCAACTAATGAAAAACTGTTTTTT

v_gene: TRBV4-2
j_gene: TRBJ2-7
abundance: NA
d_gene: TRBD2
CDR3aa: CASSQDLWVDSTGGEQYF
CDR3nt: TGTGCCAGCAGCCAAGATCTTTGGGTCGACTCTACGGGGGGAGAGCAGTACTTC

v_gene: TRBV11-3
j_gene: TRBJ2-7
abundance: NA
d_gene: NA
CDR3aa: CASSSLPYEQYF
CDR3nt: TGTGCCAGCAGCTCTCTCCCCTACGAGCAGTACTTC

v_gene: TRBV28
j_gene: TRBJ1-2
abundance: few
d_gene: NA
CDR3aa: CASSLDIYDYGYTF
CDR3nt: TGTGCCAGCAGTTTGGACATTTACGACTATGGCTACACCTTC

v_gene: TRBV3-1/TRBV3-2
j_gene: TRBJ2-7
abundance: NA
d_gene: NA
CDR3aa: CASSQQGTYEQYF
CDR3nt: TGTGCCAGCAGCCAACAGGGTACCTACGAGCAGTACTTC

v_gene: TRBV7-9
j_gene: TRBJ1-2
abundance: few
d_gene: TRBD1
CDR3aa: CASSLLQGADGYTF
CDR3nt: TGTGCCAGCAGCTTATTACAGGGGGCGGATGGCTACACCTTC

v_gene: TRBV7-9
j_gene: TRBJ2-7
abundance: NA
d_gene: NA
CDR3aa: CASSLALDLEQYF
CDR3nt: TGTGCCAGCAGCTTAGCCCTAGACCTCGAGCAGTACTTC

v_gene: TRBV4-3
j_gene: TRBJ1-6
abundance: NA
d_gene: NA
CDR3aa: CASSQDYRENSPLHF
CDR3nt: TGCGCCAGCAGCCAAGATTACAGGGAGAATTCACCCCTCCACTTT

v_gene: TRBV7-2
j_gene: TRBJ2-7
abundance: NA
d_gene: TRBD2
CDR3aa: CASSPQGTSGYEQYF
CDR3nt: TGTGCCAGCAGCCCCCAAGGGACTAGCGGATACGAGCAGTACTTC

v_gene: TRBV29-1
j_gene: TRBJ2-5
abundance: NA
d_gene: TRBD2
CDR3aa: CSVLGGPGMGLAEETQYF
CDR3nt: TGCAGCGTCCTAGGGGGGCCCGGTATGGGACTAGCGGAAGAGACCCAGTACTTC

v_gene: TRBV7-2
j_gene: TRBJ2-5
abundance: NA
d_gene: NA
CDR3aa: CASSLGLVETQYF
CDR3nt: TGTGCCAGCAGCTTAGGGCTGGTGGAGACCCAGTACTTC

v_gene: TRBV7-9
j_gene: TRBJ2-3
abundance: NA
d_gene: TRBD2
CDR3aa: CASSLGSLAGYTDTQYF
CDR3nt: TGTGCCAGCAGCTTAGGGTCTCTAGCGGGGTACACAGATACGCAGTATTTT

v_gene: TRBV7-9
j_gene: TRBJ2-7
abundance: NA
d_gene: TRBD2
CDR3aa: CASSLIPSGYEQYF
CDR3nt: TGTGCCAGCAGCTTAATACCTAGCGGATACGAGCAGTACTTC

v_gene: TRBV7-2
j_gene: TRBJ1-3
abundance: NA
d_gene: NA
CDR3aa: CASPSESEASGNTIYF
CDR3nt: TGTGCCAGCCCTTCCGAATCGGAGGCCTCTGGAAACACCATATATTTT

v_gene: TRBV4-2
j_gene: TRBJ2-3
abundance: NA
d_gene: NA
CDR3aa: CASSQGEGGDTQYF
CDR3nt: TGTGCCAGCAGCCAAGGGGAGGGGGGAGATACGCAGTATTTT

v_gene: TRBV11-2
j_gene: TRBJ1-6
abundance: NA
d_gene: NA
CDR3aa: CASSLEPGNNSPLHF
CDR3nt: TGTGCCAGCAGCTTAGAGCCAGGGAATAATTCACCCCTCCACTTT

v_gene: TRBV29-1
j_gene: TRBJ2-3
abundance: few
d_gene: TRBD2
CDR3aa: CSAKGWTSGSTDTQYF
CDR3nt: TGCAGCGCCAAAGGGTGGACTAGCGGGAGCACAGATACGCAGTATTTT

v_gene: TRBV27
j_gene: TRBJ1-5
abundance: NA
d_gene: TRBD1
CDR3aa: CASSTRQGASNQPQHF
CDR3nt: TGTGCCAGCAGTACGCGACAGGGGGCGAGCAATCAGCCCCAGCATTTT

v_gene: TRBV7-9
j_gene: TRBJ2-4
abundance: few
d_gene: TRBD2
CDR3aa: CASSLAEIAGTKNIQYF
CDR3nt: TGTGCCAGCAGCTTAGCTGAGATAGCGGGGACCAAAAACATTCAGTACTTC

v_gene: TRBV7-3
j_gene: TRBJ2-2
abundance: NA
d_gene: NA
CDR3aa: CASRPGLASPYWAGELFF
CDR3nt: TGTGCCAGCAGGCCCGGTCTAGCGTCCCCGTATTGGGCCGGGGAGCTGTTTTTT

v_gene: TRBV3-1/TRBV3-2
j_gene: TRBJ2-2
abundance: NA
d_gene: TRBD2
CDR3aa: CASSYQGLAGGATGELFF
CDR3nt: TGTGCCAGCAGCTACCAGGGACTAGCGGGAGGAGCTACCGGGGAGCTGTTTTTT

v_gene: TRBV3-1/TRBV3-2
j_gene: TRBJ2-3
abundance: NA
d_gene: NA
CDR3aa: CASSPGQGGADTQYF
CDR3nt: TGTGCCAGCAGCCCAGGGCAGGGAGGCGCAGATACGCAGTATTTT

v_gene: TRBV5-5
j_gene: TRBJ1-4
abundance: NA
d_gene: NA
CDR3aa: CASRGVGTNEKLFF
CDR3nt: TGTGCCAGTCGGGGGGTCGGAACTAATGAAAAACTGTTTTTT

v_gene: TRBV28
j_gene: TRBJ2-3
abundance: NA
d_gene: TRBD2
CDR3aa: CASSPRTSGSTDTQYF
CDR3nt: TGTGCCAGCAGTCCGCGGACTAGCGGGAGCACAGATACGCAGTATTTT